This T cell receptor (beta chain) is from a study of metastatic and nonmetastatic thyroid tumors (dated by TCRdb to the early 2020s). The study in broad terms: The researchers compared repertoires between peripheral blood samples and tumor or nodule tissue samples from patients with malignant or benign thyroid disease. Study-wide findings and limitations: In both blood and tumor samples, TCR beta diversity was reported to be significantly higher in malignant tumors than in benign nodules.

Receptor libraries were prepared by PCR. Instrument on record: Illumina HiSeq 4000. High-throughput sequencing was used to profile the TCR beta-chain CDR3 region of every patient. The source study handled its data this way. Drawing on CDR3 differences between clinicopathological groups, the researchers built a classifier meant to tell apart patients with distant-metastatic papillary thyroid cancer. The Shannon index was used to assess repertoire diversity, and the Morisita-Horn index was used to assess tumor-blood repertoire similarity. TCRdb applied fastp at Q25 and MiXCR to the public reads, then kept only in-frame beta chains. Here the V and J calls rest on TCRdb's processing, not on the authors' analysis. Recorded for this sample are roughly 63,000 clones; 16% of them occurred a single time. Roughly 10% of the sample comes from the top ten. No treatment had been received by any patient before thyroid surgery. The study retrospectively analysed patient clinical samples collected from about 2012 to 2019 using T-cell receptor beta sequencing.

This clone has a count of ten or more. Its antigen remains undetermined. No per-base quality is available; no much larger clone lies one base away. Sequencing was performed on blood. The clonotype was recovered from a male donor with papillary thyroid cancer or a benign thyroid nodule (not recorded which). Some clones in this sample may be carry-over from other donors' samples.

The sequenced DNA: TGTGCCAGCAGCCTCAGGACTAGCGGGGAGGAGCAGTTCTTC. Its product reads: CASSLRTSGEEQFF. The V and J genes are TRBV11-2 and TRBJ2-1; a stretch of 12 junction bases matches TRBD2. Reading from cysteine to phenylalanine, the CDR3 counts 14 amino acids. Here the CDR3 DNA is all that survives: 42 bases in frame from base 1. The germline V gene specifies SGHAT as CDR1 and FQNNGV as CDR2. For this chain, trimming is 5 bases at the V end and 10 bases at the J end, and the number of junction bases without a gene match is 6. Joined to the reference TRBV11-2 and TRBJ2-1 proteins, this CDR3 gives the full variable domain: EAGVAQSPRYKIIEKRQSVAFWCNPISGHATLYWYQQILGQGPKLLIQFQNNGVVDDSQLPKDRFSAERLKGVDSTLKIQPAKLEDSAVYLCASSLRTSGEEQFFGPGTRLTVL.